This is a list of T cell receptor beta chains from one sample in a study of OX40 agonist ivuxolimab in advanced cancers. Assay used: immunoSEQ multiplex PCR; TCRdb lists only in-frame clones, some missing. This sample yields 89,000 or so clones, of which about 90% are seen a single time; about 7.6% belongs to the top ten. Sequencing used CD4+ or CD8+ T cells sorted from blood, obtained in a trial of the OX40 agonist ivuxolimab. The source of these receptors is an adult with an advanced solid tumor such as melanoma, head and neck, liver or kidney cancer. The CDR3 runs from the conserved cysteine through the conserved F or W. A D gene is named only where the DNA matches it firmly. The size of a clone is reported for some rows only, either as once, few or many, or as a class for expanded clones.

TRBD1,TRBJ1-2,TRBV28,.,TGTGCCAGCAGACCGGGACAGGGGGCAAGTTACTATGGCTACACCTTC,CASRPGQGASYYGYTF
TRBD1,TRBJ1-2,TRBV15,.,TGTGCCACCAGCAGCTTCAACAGGGGCGGCTATGGCTACACCTTC,CATSSFNRGGYGYTF
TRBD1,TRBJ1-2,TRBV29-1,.,TGCAGCGCTATATTCACAGGGGATCCGTATGGCTACACCTTC,CSAIFTGDPYGYTF
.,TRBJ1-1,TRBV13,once,TGTGCCAGCAGCTTGGGGTCGGGGTCCTACACTGAAGCTTTCTTT,CASSLGSGSYTEAFF
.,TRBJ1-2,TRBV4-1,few,TGCGCCAGCAGCCAAGATGGGGGGGGTATCTATGGCTACACCTTC,CASSQDGGGIYGYTF
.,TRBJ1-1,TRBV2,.,TGTGCCAGCTATCAGGGAAAAGGGTTCACTGAAGCTTTCTTT,CASYQGKGFTEAFF
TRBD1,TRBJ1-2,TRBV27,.,TGTGCCAGCAGACACAGAGGACAGGGCCGTTATCCACCCTATGGCTACACCTTC,CASRHRGQGRYPPYGYTF
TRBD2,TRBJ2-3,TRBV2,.,TGTGCCAGCAGGCTAGCGGGAACCCTAGATACGCAGTATTTT,CASRLAGTLDTQYF
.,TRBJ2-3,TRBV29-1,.,TGCAGCGTTGAAGATCTCACCCGGGACATAGTTTCTGATACGCAGTATTTT,CSVEDLTRDIVSDTQYF
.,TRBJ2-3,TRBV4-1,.,TGCGCCAGCAGCCAGAGGGTGACAGATACGCAGTATTTT,CASSQRVTDTQYF